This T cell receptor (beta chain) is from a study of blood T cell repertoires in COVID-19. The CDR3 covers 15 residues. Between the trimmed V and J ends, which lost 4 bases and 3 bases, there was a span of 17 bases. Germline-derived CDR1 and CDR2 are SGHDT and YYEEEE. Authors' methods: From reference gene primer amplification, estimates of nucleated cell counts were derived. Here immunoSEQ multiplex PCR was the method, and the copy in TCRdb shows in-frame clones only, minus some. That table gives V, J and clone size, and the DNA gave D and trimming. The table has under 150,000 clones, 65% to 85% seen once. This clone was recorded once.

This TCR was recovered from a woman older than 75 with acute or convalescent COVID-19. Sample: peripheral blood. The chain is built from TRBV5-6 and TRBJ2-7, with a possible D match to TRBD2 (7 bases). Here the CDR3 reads CASSLGSGGGYEQYF. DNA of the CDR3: TGTGCCAGCAGCCTAGGTTCGGGGGGCGGCTACGAGCAGTACTTC.